This is a list of T cell receptor beta chains from one sample in a study of T cells in Graves' hyperthyroidism and ophthalmopathy. TCRdb re-called the multiplex PCR reads through MiXCR, storing one row per CDR3 protein. The table lists 300,000 to 450,000 distinct CDR3 sequences, about 15% of them singletons, with approximately 35% in the top ten. Sequencing was performed on blood. These receptors all come from a woman aged 25-40 years with Graves' hyperthyroidism that later progressed to Graves' ophthalmopathy. Both conserved end residues are part of each CDR3. A D gene is named only where the DNA matches it firmly. Not all rows give a size; the values are once, few, many and, for expanded clones, a class.

TRBJ2-7 | TRBV5-1 | NA | many | TGCGCCAGCAGAGGCGGACAGAAGCCGTACGAGCAGTACTTC | CASRGGQKPYEQYF
TRBJ2-1 | TRBV6-1 | NA | many | TGTGCCAGCAGTGAATGGGAGACACAATACAATGAGCAGTTCTTC | CASSEWETQYNEQFF
TRBJ2-1 | TRBV25-1 | TRBD1 | NA | TGTGCCAGCAGTGCAGGACAGGGGAGAACCCCTTACCCCGCCTACAATGAGCAGTTCTTC | CASSAGQGRTPYPAYNEQFF
TRBJ2-1 | TRBV7-2 | NA | few | TGTGCCGGCAGCTGGGATGGGGGCCCCAATGAGCAGTTCTTC | CAGSWDGGPNEQFF
TRBJ1-2 | TRBV6-4 | NA | few | TGTGCCGACGGAAACGTAAGTGGCTACACCTTC | CADGNVSGYTF
TRBJ2-3 | TRBV6-2/TRBV6-3 | TRBD1 | many | TGTGCCAGCAGTTACGGGACAGGGGGCGCAGATACGCAGTATTTT | CASSYGTGGADTQYF
TRBJ1-5 | TRBV2 | NA | many | TGTGCCAGCAGCGAAGAGGGGGTGGGCAATCAGCCCCAGCATTTT | CASSEEGVGNQPQHF
TRBJ2-3 | TRBV2 | TRBD1 | many | TGTGCCAGCAGCCCGGACAGGGGCACAGATACGCAGTATTTT | CASSPDRGTDTQYF
TRBJ2-7 | TRBV18 | TRBD1 | few | TGTGCCAGCTCACAGGGACAGATAGGTCTACGTTTGGAGCAGTACTTC | CASSQGQIGLRLEQYF
TRBJ2-5 | TRBV28 | NA | few | TGTGCCAGCAGTCATCTAGGGACACCTGAGCCCCAGTACTTC | CASSHLGTPEPQYF
TRBJ2-3 | TRBV7-9 | NA | many | TGTGCCAGCAGCCCCTCCGATCTAGAAGATACGCAGTATTTT | CASSPSDLEDTQYF
TRBJ1-2 | TRBV6-5 | NA | many | TGTGCCAGCAGTTCCGTGACGGGGGGTGGCTACACCTTC | CASSSVTGGGYTF
TRBJ2-2 | TRBV20-1 | TRBD2 | many | TGCAGTGCTAGAGATTCGCTAGCGGGAAACGGGGAGCTGTTTTTT | CSARDSLAGNGELFF
TRBJ2-3 | TRBV10-3 | TRBD2 | many | TGTGCCATCAGTGGGGGACTAGCAAGCACAGATACGCAGTATTTT | CAISGGLASTDTQYF
TRBJ1-6 | TRBV2 | NA | many | TGTGCCAGCAGTGAACGGCGGGGTTCCAGTTCACCCCTCCACTTT | CASSERRGSSSPLHF
TRBJ2-1 | TRBV9 | NA | NA | TGTGCCAGCAGCCCGCGTAGAGGTGTGGGGGCGTTTTACAATGAGCAGTTCTTC | CASSPRRGVGAFYNEQFF
TRBJ1-2 | TRBV5-1 | NA | few | TGCGCCAGCAGCTTGGGACAACTGTCTGGTGGCTACACCTTC | CASSLGQLSGGYTF
TRBJ1-2 | TRBV19 | NA | NA | TGTGCCAGTAGTATCAGCACCGCGAGTGGCTACACCTTC | CASSISTASGYTF
TRBJ1-2 | TRBV4-1 | NA | few | TGCGCCAGCAGCCAAGATGATAAGCAGTCCCCTTTCCCAGGGATCACCTTC | CASSQDDKQSPFPGITF
TRBJ2-5 | TRBV3-1 | NA | many | TGTGCCAGCAGCCCACCAAGACAGGGAGGGGAGACCCAGTACTTC | CASSPPRQGGETQYF
TRBJ1-1 | TRBV7-9 | NA | NA | TGTGCCAGCAGGCTCCCCCGAGCTGAAGCTTTCTTT | CASRLPRAEAFF
TRBJ1-2 | TRBV5-1 | NA | few | TGCGCCAGCAGCTTGGGGGTAGCAGGCTATGGCTACACCTTC | CASSLGVAGYGYTF
TRBJ2-1 | TRBV7-9 | TRBD2 | few | TGTGCCAGCAGCTGGGGACTAGCGGGGGAGAATGAGCAGTTCTTC | CASSWGLAGENEQFF